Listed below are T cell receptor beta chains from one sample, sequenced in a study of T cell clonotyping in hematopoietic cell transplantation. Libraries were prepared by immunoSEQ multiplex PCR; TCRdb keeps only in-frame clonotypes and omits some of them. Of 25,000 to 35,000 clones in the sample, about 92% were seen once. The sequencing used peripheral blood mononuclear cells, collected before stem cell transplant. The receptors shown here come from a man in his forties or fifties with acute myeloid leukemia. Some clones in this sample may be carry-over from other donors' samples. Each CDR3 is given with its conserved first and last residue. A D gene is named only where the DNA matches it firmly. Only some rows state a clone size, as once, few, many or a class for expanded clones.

CASSLQGRGSGNTIYF	TGTGCCAGCAGTTTACAGGGTAGAGGCTCTGGAAACACCATATATTTT	NA	TRBV28	TRBJ1-3	NA
CASSPPGGADTQYF	TGTGCCAGCTCACCACCAGGGGGGGCAGATACGCAGTATTTT	few	TRBV18	TRBJ2-3	NA
CASSIRRAGNTGELFF	TGTGCCAGTAGTATTCGTCGGGCAGGTAACACCGGGGAGCTGTTTTTT	NA	TRBV19	TRBJ2-2	NA
CASSVVETGELFF	TGTGCCAGCAGCGTAGTGGAGACCGGGGAGCTGTTTTTT	NA	TRBV9	TRBJ2-2	NA
CASSTHGRSYEQYF	TGTGCCAGCAGTACCCACGGACGCTCCTACGAGCAGTACTTC	NA	TRBV6-1	TRBJ2-7	NA
CASSLRGQVGGEQYF	TGTGCCAGCAGTTTAAGGGGACAGGTCGGAGGCGAGCAGTACTTC	NA	TRBV27	TRBJ2-7	TRBD1
CASRVRVSQPQHF	TGTGCCAGCCGGGTAAGGGTGAGTCAGCCCCAGCATTTT	NA	TRBV28	TRBJ1-5	NA
CASSVPNDEQFF	TGTGCCAGCAGCGTACCTAACGATGAGCAGTTCTTC	NA	TRBV7-2	TRBJ2-1	NA
CAWSVGTRIYNEQFF	TGTGCCTGGAGTGTAGGCACACGAATTTACAATGAGCAGTTCTTC	NA	TRBV30	TRBJ2-1	NA
CASSADWTGVSYGYTF	TGCGCCAGCAGCGCAGACTGGACAGGGGTTAGCTATGGCTACACCTTC	NA	TRBV5-1	TRBJ1-2	TRBD1
CASSLAGQGPREAFF	TGTGCCAGCAGCTTAGCAGGACAGGGGCCGCGTGAAGCTTTCTTT	few	TRBV7-9	TRBJ1-1	TRBD1
CASSLTPRVEGTDTQYF	TGCGCCAGCAGCCTAACCCCGCGGGTTGAGGGCACAGATACGCAGTATTTT	NA	TRBV5-1	TRBJ2-3	NA
CASRPGTGGNQPQHF	TGTGCCAGCAGACCCGGGACAGGGGGGAATCAGCCCCAGCATTTT	NA	TRBV27	TRBJ1-5	TRBD1
CASSLQRGSDTQYF	TGCGCCAGCAGCCTTCAGCGGGGGTCAGATACGCAGTATTTT	NA	TRBV5-1	TRBJ2-3	TRBD2
CASSFRGTNTEAFF	TGTGCCAGTAGTTTCAGGGGGACGAACACTGAAGCTTTCTTT	NA	TRBV19	TRBJ1-1	TRBD1
CASSQGQTYQETQYF	TGCGCCAGCAGCCAGGGACAGACGTACCAAGAGACCCAGTACTTC	NA	TRBV4-3	TRBJ2-5	TRBD1
CASSLAWEYEQYF	TGCGCCAGCAGCTTGGCCTGGGAGTACGAGCAGTACTTC	once	TRBV5-1	TRBJ2-7	NA
CASSYATDNYGYTF	TGTGCCAGCAGTTACGCGACAGATAACTATGGCTACACCTTC	NA	TRBV6-5	TRBJ1-2	NA